These T cell receptor beta chains were read from a single sample in a study of T cell responses to AZD1222 COVID-19 vaccine. Repertoires were generated with immunoSEQ multiplex PCR, while TCRdb's copy carries only in-frame clones and drops some. The sample lists roughly 120,000 clones; roughly 87% were seen once. The sequencing used peripheral blood, collected on day 0 of AZD1222 vaccination. The receptors here all came from an adult in good health. The CDR3 runs from the conserved cysteine through the conserved F or W. Fields, in order: J gene, V gene, D gene, clone size, CDR3 protein, CDR3 DNA. D genes are given only for firm matches. Clone size is stated in some rows and not others, as once, few, many or a class when expanded.

TRBJ2-7 TRBV15 - few CATSRIGADGSYEQYF TGTGCCACCAGCAGAATTGGGGCGGACGGCAGCTACGAGCAGTACTTC
TRBJ1-1 TRBV7-9 - - CASSLGMGRNTEAFF TGTGCCAGCAGCTTAGGGATGGGGAGGAACACTGAAGCTTTCTTT
TRBJ2-7 TRBV5-1 TRBD1 once CASRTGSSYEQYF TGCGCCAGCCGGACAGGATCCTCCTACGAGCAGTACTTC
TRBJ2-5 TRBV4-2 TRBD1 - CASSPSGYRGQETQYF TGTGCCAGCAGCCCCTCAGGATACAGGGGGCAAGAGACCCAGTACTTC
TRBJ2-4 TRBV19 TRBD1 - CASSPGTGGGKNIQYF TGTGCCAGTAGTCCCGGGACAGGGGGAGGCAAAAACATTCAGTACTTC
TRBJ1-6 TRBV25-1 - - CASSVWSGERNSPLHF TGTGCCAGCAGTGTCTGGTCGGGGGAACGGAATTCACCCCTCCACTTT
TRBJ1-2 TRBV30 - - CAWSVGTYYGYTF TGTGCCTGGAGTGTAGGTACCTACTATGGCTACACCTTC
TRBJ2-2 TRBV9 - - CASSFMGAGELFF TGTGCCAGCAGTTTTATGGGGGCCGGGGAGCTGTTTTTT
TRBJ2-3 TRBV18 TRBD1 - CASSPLRWDRTDTQYF TGTGCCAGCTCACCACTGCGTTGGGACAGGACAGATACGCAGTATTTT
TRBJ1-1 TRBV6-5 - - CASSYSPGVNTEAFF TGTGCCAGCAGTTACTCCCCAGGCGTGAACACTGAAGCTTTCTTT
TRBJ1-6 TRBV6-2/TRBV6-3 - - CASSYDGLNSPLHF TGTGCCAGCAGTTACGACGGGTTAAATTCACCCCTCCACTTT
TRBJ2-7 TRBV27 TRBD2 - CASSPPGLAGVRYEQYF TGTGCCAGCAGTCCCCCGGGACTAGCGGGGGTCCGCTACGAGCAGTACTTC